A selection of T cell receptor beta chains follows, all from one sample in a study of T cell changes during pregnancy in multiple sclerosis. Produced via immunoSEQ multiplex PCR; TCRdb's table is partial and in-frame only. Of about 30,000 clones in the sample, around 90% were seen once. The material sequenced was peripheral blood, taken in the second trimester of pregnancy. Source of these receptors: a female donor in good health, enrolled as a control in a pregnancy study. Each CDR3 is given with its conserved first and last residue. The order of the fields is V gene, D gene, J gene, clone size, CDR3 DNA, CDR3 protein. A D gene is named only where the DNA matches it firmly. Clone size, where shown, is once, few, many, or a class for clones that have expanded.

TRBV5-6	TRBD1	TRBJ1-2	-	TGTGCCAGCAGCCACGGGACAGGGGGCAGGGGCTACACCTTC	CASSHGTGGRGYTF
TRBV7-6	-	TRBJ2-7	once	TGTGCCAGCAGCCCCCGAGGGGGGGACTCGGCCTACGAGCAGTACTTC	CASSPRGGDSAYEQYF
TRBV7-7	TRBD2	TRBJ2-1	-	TGTGCCAGCAGCTCGGGACTAGCGGCGGGCAATGAGCAGTTCTTC	CASSSGLAAGNEQFF
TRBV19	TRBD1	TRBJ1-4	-	TGTGCCAGTAGTACGACAGGGCAACGAGAAAAACTGTTTTTT	CASSTTGQREKLFF
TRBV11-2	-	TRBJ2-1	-	TGTGCCAGCAGCTTAGGTAATTCAGGGAATGAGCAGTTCTTC	CASSLGNSGNEQFF
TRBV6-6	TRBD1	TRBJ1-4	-	TGTGCCAGCAGAGGATCAGGGGGACATGAAAAACTGTTTTTT	CASRGSGGHEKLFF
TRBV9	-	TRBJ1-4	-	TGTGCCAGCAGCGTAGGGGCGCGGGGTGAAAAACTGTTTTTT	CASSVGARGEKLFF
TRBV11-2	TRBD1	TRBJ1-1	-	TGTGCCAGCAGCGATCGGGACAGGGTGGGGACTGAAGCTTTCTTT	CASSDRDRVGTEAFF
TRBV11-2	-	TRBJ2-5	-	TGTGCCAGCAGCTTAGTGGCAGGGGTCTTCGCCCCAGAGACCCAGTACTTC	CASSLVAGVFAPETQYF
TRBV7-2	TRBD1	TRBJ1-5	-	TGTGCCAGCAGCTCAGGGGGCACTCAGCCCCAGCATTTT	CASSSGGTQPQHF
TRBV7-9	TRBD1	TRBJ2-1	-	TGTGCCAGCAGCCCCCGAGGGGGCAGCTCCTACAATGAGCAGTTCTTC	CASSPRGGSSYNEQFF
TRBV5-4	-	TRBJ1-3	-	TGTGCCAGCAGCTTGGATGCAGGGATTGGGGGAAACACCATATATTTT	CASSLDAGIGGNTIYF
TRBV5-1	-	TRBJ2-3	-	TGCGCCAGCAGCCCTGGACTGAGGGCAGATACGCAGTATTTT	CASSPGLRADTQYF
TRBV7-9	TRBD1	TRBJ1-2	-	TGTGCCAGCAGCTCTCGTACCGGACAGGGGAGGACTAACTATGGCTACACCTTC	CASSSRTGQGRTNYGYTF
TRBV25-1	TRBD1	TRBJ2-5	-	TGTGCCAGCAGTCCCCGAGCAGGGGGCGAGACCCAGTACTTC	CASSPRAGGETQYF
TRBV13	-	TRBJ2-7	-	TGTGCCAGCAGCCCCGGAGGGCTAAGCTCCTACGAGCAGTACTTC	CASSPGGLSSYEQYF
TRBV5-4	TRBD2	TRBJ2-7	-	TGTGCCAGCAGCTGGACTAGCGGGAGGCCATCCTACGAGCAGTACTTC	CASSWTSGRPSYEQYF
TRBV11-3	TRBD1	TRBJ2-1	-	TGTGCCAGCAGCTTAGATCCCCCGAAGGGGGCTTACAATGAGCAGTTCTTC	CASSLDPPKGAYNEQFF
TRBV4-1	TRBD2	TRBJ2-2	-	TGCGCCAGCAGCCCGGGACTAGCGGGAGGTTACACCGGGGAGCTGTTTTTT	CASSPGLAGGYTGELFF
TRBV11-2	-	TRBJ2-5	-	TGTGCCAGCAGCTTAGAACCGCAGCGCAGGGCGATGAAGACCCAGTACTTC	CASSLEPQRRAMKTQYF
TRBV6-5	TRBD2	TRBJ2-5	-	TGTGCCAGCAGAGTAGCGGGCCGGGATGAAGAGACCCAGTACTTC	CASRVAGRDEETQYF
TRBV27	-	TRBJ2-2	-	TGTGCCAGCAGTTCGGCCCGAGGCACCGGGGAGCTGTTTTTT	CASSSARGTGELFF
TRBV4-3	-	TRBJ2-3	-	TGCGCCAGCGGTCGTGGGGGGACAGATACGCAGTATTTT	CASGRGGTDTQYF
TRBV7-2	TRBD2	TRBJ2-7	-	TGTGCCAGCAGCTATACGGGACTAGCGGGGGGGCGTGAGCAGTACTTC	CASSYTGLAGGREQYF
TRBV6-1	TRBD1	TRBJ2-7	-	TGTGCCAGCAGTGAATACGGGACAGTAACCTCCTACGAGCAGTACTTC	CASSEYGTVTSYEQYF
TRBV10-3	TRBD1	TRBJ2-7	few	TGTGCCATCAGAAAGACAGGGGACGTCGACGAGCAGTACTTC	CAIRKTGDVDEQYF
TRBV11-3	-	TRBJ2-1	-	TGTGCCAGCAGCTTAGGAAACGGGCAGGGGCCTGTAATCTTC	CASSLGNGQGPVIF
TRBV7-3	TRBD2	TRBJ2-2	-	TGTGCCAGCACCCTAGCGGGAGGGACGGTTACCGGGGAGCTGTTTTTT	CASTLAGGTVTGELFF
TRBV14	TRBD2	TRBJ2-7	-	TGTGCCAGCAGCGATCTAGCGGGGGGCTCCTACGAGCAGTACTTC	CASSDLAGGSYEQYF
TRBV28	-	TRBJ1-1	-	TGTGCCAGCACAGCCGGGGGCACTGAAGCTTTCTTT	CASTAGGTEAFF
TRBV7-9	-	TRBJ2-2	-	TGTGCCAGCAGCTTAGTAGCGGCGAACACCGGGGAGCTGTTTTTT	CASSLVAANTGELFF
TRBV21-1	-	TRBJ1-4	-	TGTGCCAACCACGGGCCAGGGAAGGAAAAACTGTTTTTT	CANHGPGKEKLFF